One sample yielded the 2 T cell receptor beta chains listed below, sequenced in a study of blood T cell repertoires in COVID-19. The table came from immunoSEQ multiplex PCR; TCRdb's copy has only in-frame clones and leaves some out. The table has 40,000 to 50,000 clones, 85% to 90% seen once; the top ten hold approximately 10%. The specimen sequenced was peripheral blood. The receptors shown here come from a man aged 25 to 40 with active or convalescent COVID-19.

The chain has TRBV25-1 and TRBJ1-2; D gene unclear. Between the trimmed V and J ends, which lost 2 bases and 7 bases, there was a span of 8 bases. The CDR3 contains 12 residues. Germline CDR1 reads MGHDK; CDR2 reads SYGVNS. CDR3 coding DNA: TGTGCCAGCAGTGAAGTGAGGGTTGGCTACACCTTC. This gives the protein CASSEVRVGYTF.

This rearrangement joins TRBV5-4 to TRBJ1-1, with 11 bases that match TRBD1. The CDR3 sequence is 16 residues long. Per the germline V gene, CDR1 is SGHNT and CDR2 is YYREEE (reference sequence). V lost 4 bases, J lost 2 bases, and 7 bases stayed unmatched. The CDR3 coding sequence is TGTGCCAGCAGCCTACGGACAGGGGGCACAAACACTGAAGCTTTCTTT. Protein sequence: CASSLRTGGTNTEAFF.